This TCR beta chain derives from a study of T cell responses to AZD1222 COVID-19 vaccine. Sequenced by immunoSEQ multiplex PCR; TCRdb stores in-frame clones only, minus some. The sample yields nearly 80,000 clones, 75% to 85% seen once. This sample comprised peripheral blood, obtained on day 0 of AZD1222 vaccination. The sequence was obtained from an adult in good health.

CDR3: CSVEAQGVEQYF. CDR3 in DNA: TGCAGCGTTGAAGCACAGGGGGTCGAGCAGTACTTC. The chain uses TRBV29-1 and TRBJ2-7; 8 bases line up with TRBD1. CDR1 is SQVTM, CDR2 ANQGSEA, per germline. This CDR3 contains 12 residues. The V and J ends lost 1 base and 6 bases, in that order; junction bases with no gene match: 2.